The 16 T cell receptor beta chains below come from one sample, sequenced in a study of identical twins. TCRdb passed the 5' RACE reads through MiXCR, listing each CDR3 protein once. The profile shows some 440,000 distinct CDR3 sequences, roughly 24% of them singletons. These data also featured in a second study, about T cells expressing NK-cell markers.

The sequenced material came from CD4+ T cells sorted from blood. These receptors were taken from a woman between 18 and 29 years old in good health.

This clonotype was detected only a few times. The chain links TRBV9 to TRBJ2-2; D uncertain. The germline CDR1 and CDR2 sequences are SGDLS and YYNGEE. CDR3 size: 15 residues. V lost 5 bases and J lost 2, with 13 bases in between. The CDR3 nucleotides read TGTGCCAGCAGTACTCTTAGTTCTAACACCGGGGAGCTGTTTTTT. Translation gives CASSTLSSNTGELFF.

This sequence joins TRBV25-1 and TRBJ1-1; perhaps TRBD1 as D (5 bases). Germline assignment: CDR1 MGHDK and CDR2 SYGVNS. V lost 7 bases and J 5 bases, leaving 14 bases between the germline ends. The CDR3 contains 13 residues. CDR3: CASIGTWWTEAFF. The CDR3 DNA reads TGTGCCAGCATCGGGACGTGGTGGACTGAAGCTTTCTTT.

Only a few counts were recorded for this clonotype. This sequence joins TRBV12-3 or TRBV12-4 and TRBJ1-5; D may be TRBD1 (5 bases). V was trimmed by 4 bases and J by 4 bases, leaving 8 bases between them. This CDR3 is built from 13 residues. CDR3 protein: CASSWTQNQPQHF. CDR3 nucleotide sequence: TGTGCCAGCAGTTGGACACAAAATCAGCCCCAGCATTTT.

The chain carries TRBV9 and TRBJ2-1, with no clear D. Germline CDR1 SGDLS, CDR2 YYNGEE. The CDR3 is 12 residues long. Trimming removed 5 bases from V and 7 bases from J, with 10 bases in between. In nucleotides, the CDR3 is TGTGCCAGCAGTGCCGTCAGAAATGAGCAGTTCTTC. This sequence encodes CASSAVRNEQFF.

This clonotype was detected a few times. This rearrangement joins TRBV2 to TRBJ2-3; D not resolved. The CDR3 covers 13 residues. CDR1 and CDR2 from the germline V gene are SNHLY and FYNNEI. The V gene lost 5 bases and the J gene lost 2 bases, with 8 bases spanning the gap. The CDR3 loop reads CASSFYPTDTQYF. CDR3 DNA: TGTGCCAGCAGTTTTTACCCCACAGATACGCAGTATTTT.

This chain links TRBV25-1 with TRBJ2-7; 12 bases align to TRBD2. The CDR3 has 15 residues. Germline V gene sequence: CDR1 MGHDK, CDR2 SYGVNS. V dropped 3 bases and J dropped 4; count of bases not matched to a gene: 4. CDR3 DNA: TGTGCCAGCAGTGATGCTAGCGGGAGGGATTACGAGCAGTACTTC. It encodes CASSDASGRDYEQYF.

This clonotype was counted a few times. The chain joins TRBV29-1 to TRBJ1-2; perhaps TRBD1 as D (5 bases). The ends were cut back, 6 bases at V and 1 base at J, with 12 bases in the middle. This CDR3 contains 13 residues. CDR1 is SQVTM and CDR2 is ANQGSEA in the germline V gene. Here the CDR3 DNA reads TGCAGCGTGGGCCAGGGAATTAACTATGGCTACACCTTC. It encodes CSVGQGINYGYTF. Full variable domain (missing parts from reference TRBV29-1 and TRBJ1-2): SAVISQKPSRDICQRGTSLTIQCQVDSQVTMMFWYRQQPGQSLTLIATANQGSEATYESGFVIDKFPISRPNLTFSTLTVSNMSPEDSSIYLCSVGQGINYGYTFGSGTRLTVV.

The chain employs TRBV20-1 and TRBJ2-1; weak D call: TRBD2 (5 bases). From germline, CDR1 is DFQATT and CDR2 SNEGSKA (reference sequence). Trimming removed 3 bases at V and 3 bases at J, with 12 bases between. This CDR3 is built from 14 residues. The CDR3 sequence: CSASPAGSYNEQFF. DNA of the CDR3: TGCAGTGCTAGCCCGGCTGGGAGCTACAATGAGCAGTTCTTC.

This clonotype came up a few times. V is TRBV3-1 and J is TRBJ2-3, with 9 bases identical to TRBD2. The germline V gene has CDR1 LGHDT and CDR2 YNNKEL (reference sequence). The length of the CDR3 is 18 residues. With 0 bases clipped from V and 2 bases from J, the junction kept 9 bases outside the gene matches. CDR3 coding DNA: TGTGCCAGCAGCCAAGAATCCTCAGCGGGAGGCCCCACAGATACGCAGTATTTT. Translation gives CASSQESSAGGPTDTQYF.

This clonotype has only a few counts. The chain has TRBV12-3 or TRBV12-4 and TRBJ1-1; D ambiguous. V lost 3 bases, J lost 8 bases, and 10 bases lay in between. The CDR3 runs to 12 residues. For the CDR3, the DNA is TGTGCCAGCAGTTTGGGGTACCGCGAAGCTTTCTTT. Its translation: CASSLGYREAFF.

The chain has TRBV7-2 and TRBJ2-7; D gene unclear. The ends were cut back, 5 bases at V and 0 bases at J, with 20 bases in the middle. Germline values: CDR1 SGHTA, CDR2 FQGNSA. CDR3 length: 17 residues. CDR3 loop: CASSPQNLLRYSYEQYF. As DNA, the CDR3 is TGTGCCAGCAGCCCGCAAAATTTACTACGTTACTCCTACGAGCAGTACTTC.

This clonotype was picked up a small number of times. This chain joins TRBV5-6 and TRBJ2-7, with no clear D. The CDR3 is 12 amino acids. Trimming took off 4 bases at V and 6 bases at J, with 11 bases between the two ends. Germline-derived CDR1 and CDR2 are SGHDT and YYEEEE. CDR3 protein: CASSLQLGEQYF. CDR3 DNA sequence: TGTGCCAGCAGCCTACAATTGGGCGAGCAGTACTTC. Combining the CDR3 with reference TRBV5-6 and TRBJ2-7 gives the whole variable domain DAGVTQSPTHLIKTRGQQVTLRCSPKSGHDTVSWYQQALGQGPQFIFQYYEEEERQRGNFPDRFSGHQFPNYSSELNVNALLLGDSALYLCASSLQLGEQYFGPGTRLTVT.

This chain uses TRBV10-3 with TRBJ2-7; 8 bases line up with TRBD1. The germline V gene encodes CDR1 ENHRY and CDR2 SYGVKD. This CDR3 comprises 14 residues. The junction had 11 bases not matched to a gene; V was cut back by 11 bases and J by 2 bases. The DNA for the CDR3 is TGTGCCGCGCTGAGACAGGGGCTAACCTACGAGCAGTACTTC. The encoded protein is CAALRQGLTYEQYF.

This clonotype was recorded a few times. The V and J genes are TRBV6-1 and TRBJ1-3; D gene unclear. This CDR3 spans 14 amino acids. V gave up 8 bases and J gave up 2 bases, with 13 bases separating them. Germline-derived CDR1 and CDR2 are MNHNS and SASEGT. CDR3 residues: CASVAPGAGNTIYF. The DNA for the CDR3 is TGTGCCAGCGTAGCCCCCGGGGCTGGAAACACCATATATTTT.

The rearrangement joins TRBV20-1 to TRBJ2-7, with TRBD2 matching over 7 bases. The CDR3 is 14 amino acids. J gave up 1 base and V 4 bases, and 7 bases lay outside the gene matches. Germline CDR1 reads DFQATT; CDR2 reads SNEGSKA (reference sequence). The CDR3 reads CSANPLRGSYEQYF. The CDR3, as DNA: TGCAGTGCTAATCCCCTGCGGGGGTCCTACGAGCAGTACTTC.

CDR3 sequence: CASSPTEGSPLHF. CDR3 sequence (DNA): TGTGCCAGCAGCCCCACGGAGGGTTCACCCCTCCACTTT. V and J are TRBV6-6 and TRBJ1-6; D unresolved. This CDR3 comprises 13 residues. Trimming shortened V by 6 bases and J by 9 bases, and 12 bases separated the two germline ends. The germline gives CDR1 MNHNY, CDR2 SVGAGI (reference sequence).